This T cell receptor (beta chain) was sequenced in a study of breast tumors, draining lymph nodes, adjacent tissues (TCRdb year 2016). Turning to the overall study: The study compared TCR beta repertoires across tumor, adjacent nontumor tissue and axillary lymph nodes from breast cancer patients. In human breast cancer, the study set out to evaluate how tumor, surrounding tissue and draining lymph node repertoires relate to one another and whether T cells may move between these sites. The paper's findings and limits, for the study overall: The conclusion that tumor T cells originate in lymph nodes was framed as consistent with a hypothesis rather than directly demonstrated. Tumor and nontumor tissue repertoires were significantly more similar in luminal-like than in basal-like breast cancer. The data were considered consistent with most tumor T cells being derived from the lymph node and subsequently expanding within tumor tissue. T-cell repertoire diversity in tumors was found to be lower than in lymph nodes but higher than in nontumor tissue, and preferential V and J gene usage was observed.

This clonotype was counted at least ten times. The antigen it binds to is not known. No per-base quality is available; no much larger clone lies one base away. Sequencing was carried out with an Illumina HiSeq 2000. Multiplex PCR amplification was used to generate the TCR beta chain libraries. The amplified TCR beta chain products were analyzed by high-throughput sequencing. TCRdb reprocessed the public reads (quality trimming at Q25 with fastp, clone calling with MiXCR) and kept in-frame beta chains. Each record represents a unique CDR3 protein, reported with the most common genes and DNA among its rows. In all, the sample holds around 130,000 distinct CDR3 sequences, and 32% of those were seen once. About 2.3% of the sample comes from the top ten. Trimming takes 0 bases from V and 3 bases from J, and the germline ends sit 9 bases apart. The CDR3 starts with the cysteine, ends with the phenylalanine, and has 15 residues. Of all the DNA, just the CDR3 is kept, 45 bases in frame from base 1. Taken from the germline V gene, the CDR1 and CDR2 loops are SGDLS and YYNGEE.

Lymph node samples were obtained from the axillary draining lymph nodes of breast cancer patients. The sequence links TRBV9 to TRBJ2-2, with the D gene uncertain. The TCR originated in a female donor with breast cancer. Some clones in this sample may be carry-over from other donors' samples. Sequencing was carried out using axillary lymph node tissue. The DNA is as follows: TGTGCCAGCAGCGTAGGTCCCGGGCACACCGGGGAGCTGTTTTTT. This yields the protein CASSVGPGHTGELFF.